This TCR beta chain appears in the sequencing data of a study of CD8+ T cells in alopecia areata. The study's findings and limits: Clonality in lesional scalp, especially alopecia totalis/universalis, exceeded that of normal scalp. Sequencing of scalp samples also captures resident alphabeta T cells of normal skin. TCR sharing was clearer in mice than between patients, perhaps partly owing to patient HLA diversity.

Points on this clone: Its target is unknown. The same CDR3 can be traced to other DNA sequences in this sample.

CD4+ and CD8+ T cells were sorted from PBMCs stained for CD3, CD4 and CD8. The germline V gene has CDR1 SGHRS and CDR2 YFSETQ. With 4 bases removed from V and 1 base from J, the gap between germline ends came to 8 bases. This CDR3 has 13 residues. cDNA prepared by RNA extraction and subsequent reverse transcription served as the template for sequencing. Profiling relied on immunoSEQ multiplex PCR, and the TCRdb table lists in-frame clones only, not all of them. The top ten hold under 5% of the sample, which has around 190,000 clones, roughly 56% seen once. The rearrangement joins TRBV5-1 to TRBJ1-1; D may be TRBD1 (5 bases). The sequenced sample was CD8+ T cells sorted from blood. The sequence was obtained from a human donor in good health. The CDR3 sequence is CASSLTGNTEAFF. CDR3 coding DNA: TGCGCCAGCAGCCTTACAGGGAACACTGAAGCTTTCTTT.